This T cell receptor beta chain came from a study of blood T cells in healthy people across ages. Donor samples were obtained from healthy Caucasian individuals from Russia, aged about 6 to 90. The use of a sample-barcoded 5' primer and a J-beta primer mix characterized a second PCR of 7 to 11 cycles. Sequencing yielded, for each sample, at least 3 million paired-end reads carrying CDR3. TCRdb redid the calling of the 5' RACE reads with MiXCR, one entry per CDR3 protein. The data show roughly 800,000 distinct CDR3 sequences, with about 62% seen just once and around 22% held by the top ten. Germline V gene lookup returns CDR1 LGHNA and CDR2 YNFKEQ. V dropped 6 bases and J dropped 2; count of bases not matched to a gene: 7. The CDR3 spans 15 residues. This clonotype has just a few counts.

The sequence was collected from a man aged 25 to 45 in good health. The rearrangement joins TRBV4-2 to TRBJ1-5; 7 bases fit TRBD1. Sequenced sample: blood. CDR3 loop: CASSQTGEGNQPQHF. Here the CDR3 DNA reads TGTGCCAGCAGTCAAACAGGGGAGGGCAATCAGCCCCAGCATTTT.